This T cell receptor beta chain was captured by sequencing in a study of T cells expressing NK-cell markers. Study-level background: The authors sequenced eight donors, of whom seven were HCMV-seropositive and one was seronegative. Findings and limits, study-wide: There were a handful of donors in whom these clonotypes also led the CD3+CD56-NKG2C+ fraction. As a fraction of CD8+ T cells, dominant NKG2C+ clonotypes reached about 1.0-8% in six donors.

With respect to this clonotype: Its specificity is not known.

TCRdb reanalyzed the 5' RACE reads, giving one entry per CDR3 protein sequence and no DNA. In all, the sample yields 550,000 to 600,000 distinct CDR3 sequences. The CDR3 has 14 residues. The germline V gene has CDR1 SEHNR and CDR2 FQNEAQ (reference sequence). This TCR derives from a man between 18 and 29 years old in good health. The specimen sequenced was blood T cells: a sorted CD56 or NKG2C T cell subset, CD4+ or CD8+ T cells, or bulk PBMC T cells (not recorded which). V is TRBV7-9 and J is TRBJ2-7; the TCRdb call, TRBD1, lacks DNA for checking. CDR3 region: CASSLDGGPYEQYF.